These T cell receptor beta chains were read from a single sample in a study of CD8+ T cells in alopecia areata. Profiling relied on immunoSEQ multiplex PCR, and the TCRdb table lists in-frame clones only, not all of them. This table holds around 100,000 clones, about two fifths found once. The specimen was CD4+ T cells sorted from blood. The receptors were sampled from a human donor with alopecia areata. The CDR3 runs from the conserved cysteine through the conserved F or W. D genes are given only for firm matches. Not all rows give a size; the values are once, few, many and, for expanded clones, a class.

cdr3_nt,cdr3_aa,v_call,j_call,clone_size,d_call
TGTGCCAGCAGGACGACTAGCGGGAGGCGGAAGACCCAGTACTTC,CASRTTSGRRKTQYF,TRBV27,TRBJ2-5,few,TRBD2
TGTGCCAGCAGCTTAAGAGGGCAAGAGACCCAGTACTTC,CASSLRGQETQYF,TRBV7-2,TRBJ2-5,-,-
TGTGCCAGCAGCTTAACGTCTGCAGGGCCGGAGACCCAGTACTTC,CASSLTSAGPETQYF,TRBV7-3,TRBJ2-5,-,-
TGCGCCAGCAGCCAAGCAGCCCGGACCGGGACAGGGGACAATGAGCAGTTCTTC,CASSQAARTGTGDNEQFF,TRBV4-1,TRBJ2-1,-,TRBD1
TGTGCCAGCAGTCCATATAGGGACAATCAGCCCCAGCATTTT,CASSPYRDNQPQHF,TRBV6-1,TRBJ1-5,-,-
TGTGCCAGCAGCAACCAGTATGGGTCCCATGGCTACACCTTC,CASSNQYGSHGYTF,TRBV6-6,TRBJ1-2,once,-
TGTGCCAGCAGCCGCCCGGGACAGGGTTACGAGCAGTACTTC,CASSRPGQGYEQYF,TRBV7-8,TRBJ2-7,-,TRBD1
TGTGCCAGCGGGGCAAATAGTTACAATCAGCCCCAGCATTTT,CASGANSYNQPQHF,TRBV2,TRBJ1-5,-,-
TGCGCCAGCAGCCAAGATCTTCAGGAGACCCAGTACTTC,CASSQDLQETQYF,TRBV4-3,TRBJ2-5,few,-
TGCGCCAGCAGCTACCCCGCCCAAGAGACCCAGTACTTC,CASSYPAQETQYF,TRBV5-1,TRBJ2-5,-,-
TGCAGTGCTGCAAGGGGGCACATTCAGTACTTC,CSAARGHIQYF,TRBV20-1,TRBJ2-4,-,TRBD1
TGTGCCAGCAGACCTCGGACAATTCGGGCGGATGAGCAGTACTTC,CASRPRTIRADEQYF,TRBV6-5,TRBJ2-7,-,-
TGCGCCAGCAGCCAAGATCCCCGCGGGGGGGCGAATGAGCAGTTCTTC,CASSQDPRGGANEQFF,TRBV4-3,TRBJ2-1,-,TRBD2
TGCAGCGTTGATAGGGGGGGCGAGCAGTACTTC,CSVDRGGEQYF,TRBV29-1,TRBJ2-7,few,-
TGCGCCAGCGAAATGAACACTGAAGCTTTCTTT,CASEMNTEAFF,TRBV23-1,TRBJ1-1,-,-
TGTGCCAGTAGTACAGGGACCCGTAACAATGAGCAGTTCTTC,CASSTGTRNNEQFF,TRBV19,TRBJ2-1,few,-
TGTGCCAGCAGCCCCCGGAGAACTAGCGGGTTCCTCACAGATACGCAGTATTTT,CASSPRRTSGFLTDTQYF,TRBV28,TRBJ2-3,-,TRBD2
TGCGCCAGCAGCCGCAAAGAAGGTTACGAGCAGTACTTC,CASSRKEGYEQYF,TRBV4-3,TRBJ2-7,-,-
TGTGCCAGCAGTGTACCAGGGGGCGCGTATCAGCCCCAGCATTTT,CASSVPGGAYQPQHF,TRBV2,TRBJ1-5,-,TRBD1
TGTGCCTGGAGAAGACCGGGACTTAACACCGGGGAGCTGTTTTTT,CAWRRPGLNTGELFF,TRBV30,TRBJ2-2,once,-
TGCAGCGTGGGGGGAGCCACAGATACGCAGTATTTT,CSVGGATDTQYF,TRBV29-1,TRBJ2-3,-,-
TGCAGCGTTGAGTTACAGCGAATGAACACTGAAGCTTTCTTT,CSVELQRMNTEAFF,TRBV29-1,TRBJ1-1,-,-
TGTGCCAGCAGCGCGCTACTAACAGATACGCAGTATTTT,CASSALLTDTQYF,TRBV11-2,TRBJ2-3,-,-
TGTGCCAGCAGCCAATACACAGGGTTCGGGAACACTGAAGCTTTCTTT,CASSQYTGFGNTEAFF,TRBV4-2,TRBJ1-1,-,-
TGCAGCGTTCAACCCCGAGGCTACAATGAGCAGTTCTTC,CSVQPRGYNEQFF,TRBV29-1,TRBJ2-1,few,-
TGTGCCAGCACCCCCCGGGGACAGGGGTGGGATGAGCAGTTCTTC,CASTPRGQGWDEQFF,TRBV7-8,TRBJ2-1,-,TRBD1
TGTGCCAGCAGCTCTGGGGACTCCCGCTACGAGCAGTACTTC,CASSSGDSRYEQYF,TRBV7-2,TRBJ2-7,few,-
TGCGCCAGCAGCTTTATAGACAGGGGAGATACGCAGTATTTT,CASSFIDRGDTQYF,TRBV5-1,TRBJ2-3,-,TRBD1
TGTGCCAGCAGGCGTCTAGCGGGCTCCTACGAGCAGTACTTC,CASRRLAGSYEQYF,TRBV27,TRBJ2-7,-,TRBD2
TGTGCCAGCAGCTTACGGGACAGCACAGATACGCAGTATTTT,CASSLRDSTDTQYF,TRBV7-9,TRBJ2-3,-,-
TGCGCCAGCAGTGACCCGGGACAGGGGGCGAAAAGCTATCAGCCCCAGCATTTT,CASSDPGQGAKSYQPQHF,TRBV10-2,TRBJ1-5,-,TRBD1
TGCAGCGTCGGGGCCCAAAGGGAGACCCAGTACTTC,CSVGAQRETQYF,TRBV29-1,TRBJ2-5,few,-
TGTGCCAGCTCACCCATACAGGAAATGAACACTGAAGCTTTCTTT,CASSPIQEMNTEAFF,TRBV18,TRBJ1-1,few,-
TGTGCCAGCAGCGTGGACAGGGACTATGGCTACACCTTC,CASSVDRDYGYTF,TRBV9,TRBJ1-2,-,TRBD1
TGTGCCAGCAGAGCGGACAGGGGAACCTACGAGCAGTACTTC,CASRADRGTYEQYF,TRBV2,TRBJ2-7,-,TRBD1
TGCGCCAGCAGCCAAGGGCCCTTAAACATTCAGTACTTC,CASSQGPLNIQYF,TRBV4-3,TRBJ2-4,-,-
TGCAGCGTTGCGGGACAAGGCTACGAGCAGTACTTC,CSVAGQGYEQYF,TRBV29-1,TRBJ2-7,-,-
TGCGCCAGCAGCTTGGTGCGGGGGCAGGAGACCCAGTACTTC,CASSLVRGQETQYF,TRBV5-1,TRBJ2-5,-,-